The 29 T cell receptor beta chains below were found in one sample sequenced in a study of response to subunit inactivated influenza vaccine. TCRdb re-called the RT-PCR reads with MiXCR, one entry per CDR3 protein. The sample contains under 950,000 distinct CDR3 sequences, 21% of which appear only once. Sequenced here: PBMCs from blood, sampled roughly 5 days after vaccination. The receptors come from a man aged 45-60 years who received an inactivated influenza vaccine.

This clonotype came up a few times. The CDR3 coding sequence is TGCGCCAGCAGCCTTGCCGGGACACCGGCTAACTATGGCTACACCTTC. This translates into CASSLAGTPANYGYTF. This chain uses TRBV4-3 with TRBJ1-2, with a possible D match to TRBD1 (6 bases). The germline gives CDR1 LGHNA, CDR2 YSLEER. The ends were cut back, 4 bases at V and 0 bases at J, with 15 bases in the middle. The CDR3 runs 16 residues.

The chain recombines TRBV28 with TRBJ1-1, with D perhaps matching TRBD1 (5 bases). Between the trimmed V and J ends, which lost 6 bases and 5 bases, there was a span of 19 bases. Per germline, CDR1 MDHEN and CDR2 SYDVKM. This CDR3 spans 15 amino acids. The CDR3 region has the DNA TGTGCCAGCAGCCCTCCGCTGGGGGTTCCAACTGAAGCTTTCTTT. Its translation is CASSPPLGVPTEAFF.

The chain carries TRBV12-3 or TRBV12-4 and TRBJ2-3; 13 nucleotides agree with TRBD2. This CDR3 is 15 amino acids long. V was pared by 4 bases and J by 4 bases, with 2 bases of the junction left unmatched. Here the CDR3 DNA reads TGTGCCAGCAGTTGGACTAGCGGGAGATCAGATACGCAGTATTTT. Translated, it gives CASSWTSGRSDTQYF.

The sample holds many counts of this clonotype. The V gene is TRBV10-3, the J gene TRBJ2-1; D call uncertain. Trimming shortened V by 2 bases and J by 4 bases, and 9 bases separated the two germline ends. This CDR3 region has 14 residues. Germline V gene lookup returns CDR1 ENHRY and CDR2 SYGVKD. Here the CDR3 DNA reads TGTGCCATCAGTGAGGGGCTGGGGTACAATGAGCAGTTCTTC. Protein product: CAISEGLGYNEQFF.

This chain links TRBV4-3 with TRBJ2-7; TRBD2 aligns across 8 bases. The germline CDR1 and CDR2 sequences are LGHNA and YSLEER. J lost 3 bases, V lost 0 bases, and 4 bases had no gene match. There are 15 residues in the CDR3. The CDR3 region has the DNA TGCGCCAGCAGCCAAGATGGGACTAGTTACTACGAGCAGTACTTC. Residues: CASSQDGTSYYEQYF.

The gene calls are TRBV5-1 and TRBJ2-2; D might be TRBD1 (5 bases). The CDR3 spans 12 residues. Deletions cut 6 bases from V and 11 bases from J, with 14 bases between. Looked up from germline, CDR1 is SGHRS and CDR2 is YFSETQ. CDR3 sequence: CASNQGEAELFF. CDR3 nucleotides: TGCGCCAGCAACCAGGGTGAAGCAGAGCTGTTTTTT.

This chain joins TRBV29-1 and TRBJ1-1; no definite D call. Trimming removed 3 bases at V and 0 bases at J, with 11 bases between. Looked up from germline, CDR1 is SQVTM and CDR2 is ANQGSEA. This CDR3 spans 14 amino acids. DNA of the CDR3: TGCAGCGTTGACCTCGGGTTAATGAACACTGAAGCTTTCTTT. It codes for CSVDLGLMNTEAFF.

This clonotype was detected only a few times. This sequence joins TRBV3-1 and TRBJ1-2; no clear D gene. The germline V gene encodes CDR1 LGHDT and CDR2 YNNKEL (reference sequence). V shed 4 bases and J shed 9 bases, with 15 bases lying between them. The CDR3 covers 13 residues. The CDR3 nucleotides are TGTGCCAGCAGCCTCGGTGATGCTAGGAGCTACACCTTC. Its translation: CASSLGDARSYTF.

The chain couples TRBV12-3 or TRBV12-4 to TRBJ2-7; 9 nucleotides agree with TRBD1. The junction had 2 bases not matched to a gene; V was cut back by 8 bases and J by 3 bases. The CDR3 has 12 amino acids. This chain's CDR3 is CASGQGNYEQYF. For the CDR3, the DNA is TGTGCCAGCGGACAGGGGAACTACGAGCAGTACTTC.

The J gene is TRBJ2-7, the V gene TRBV10-3; 7 positions agree with TRBD1. V shed 10 bases and J 7 bases; nucleotides not matched to a gene: 19. The germline gives CDR1 ENHRY, CDR2 SYGVKD. CDR3 length equals 15 residues. CDR3 nucleotides: TGTGCCACCGGACACGGACAGGAGATCTCCTGGGAGCAGTACTTC. Translated: CATGHGQEISWEQYF.

J is TRBJ1-4 and V is TRBV27; unclear D gene. The V end lost 4 bases, the J end lost 4 bases, and 7 bases lay between the germline ends. This CDR3 spans 13 amino acids. Germline V lookup: CDR1 MNHEY, CDR2 SMNVEV (reference sequence). CDR3 protein: CASSWIRNEKLFF. As DNA, the CDR3 is TGTGCCAGCAGTTGGATCCGTAATGAAAAACTGTTTTTT. The variable domain in full, completed from reference TRBV27 and TRBJ1-4, reads EAQVTQNPRYLITVTGKKLTVTCSQNMNHEYMSWYRQDPGLGLRQIYYSMNVEVTDKGDVPEGYKVSRKEKRNFPLILESPSPNQTSLYFCASSWIRNEKLFFGSGTQLSVL.

This clonotype was counted at least ten times. The chain has TRBV7-9 and TRBJ2-1; 8 bases map to TRBD2. The CDR3 is 16 amino acids. CDR1 and CDR2 (germline): SEHNR, FQNEAQ (reference sequence). Trimming removed 2 bases from V and 5 bases from J; junction bases left unmatched: 8. CDR3 sequence reads: CASSLFGGRPNNEQFF. In DNA, the CDR3 is TGTGCCAGCAGCTTATTTGGCGGGAGGCCCAACAATGAGCAGTTCTTC.

The table lists this clonotype with many counts. The gene calls are TRBV29-1 and TRBJ2-5, with D tentatively TRBD2 (5 bases). V dropped 7 bases and J dropped 0 bases, with 12 bases sitting between them. Germline V gives CDR1 SQVTM, CDR2 ANQGSEA. The CDR3 contains 13 residues. The CDR3 coding sequence is TGCAGCGCGGGTAGGACTTACCAAGAGACCCAGTACTTC. It translates to CSAGRTYQETQYF. Full variable domain (rest looked up from reference TRBV29-1 and TRBJ2-5): SAVISQKPSRDICQRGTSLTIQCQVDSQVTMMFWYRQQPGQSLTLIATANQGSEATYESGFVIDKFPISRPNLTFSTLTVSNMSPEDSSIYLCSAGRTYQETQYFGPGTRLLVL.

V usage is TRBV6-2 or TRBV6-3 and J usage is TRBJ1-5; 7 nucleotides align to TRBD1. V shed 6 bases and J 0 bases; nucleotides not matched to a gene: 11. CDR1 is MNHEY and CDR2 is SVGEGT in the germline V gene. This CDR3 contains 17 residues. CDR3 bases: TGTGCCAGCAGACGACGTGAGGGGGCGACTAGCAATCAGCCCCAGCATTTT. Translated: CASRRREGATSNQPQHF.

This clonotype was found a few times. The chain couples TRBV5-1 to TRBJ2-2; no clear D gene. CDR3 length: 12 residues. CDR1 is SGHRS, CDR2 YFSETQ, per germline. V lost 4 bases and J lost 6, with 7 bases in between. CDR3 sequence reads: CASSTLPGELFF. The CDR3 DNA reads TGCGCCAGCAGCACCCTCCCCGGGGAGCTGTTTTTT.

The V gene is TRBV20-1, the J gene TRBJ2-2; 7 nucleotides match TRBD2. Germline V lookup: CDR1 DFQATT, CDR2 SNEGSKA (reference sequence). This CDR3 comprises 13 residues. The trim removed 1 base at V and 6 bases at J, leaving 2 bases unmatched. The CDR3 reads CSARVAGAGELFF. In DNA, the CDR3 is TGCAGTGCTAGAGTAGCGGGCGCCGGGGAGCTGTTTTTT.

The chain is built from TRBV7-6 and TRBJ1-1; no firm D call. V was clipped by 2 bases and J by 4 bases, with 14 bases between them. CDR1 SGHVS and CDR2 FNYEAQ come from the germline V gene. This CDR3 is 15 amino acids long. CDR3 sequence reads: CASSLPPDGLTEAFF. DNA for the CDR3: TGTGCCAGCAGCTTACCCCCGGACGGACTCACTGAAGCTTTCTTT.

In its sample, this clonotype was seen a few times. J is TRBJ1-2 and V is TRBV7-9; D unresolved. The V gene's germline CDR1 is SEHNR and CDR2 FQNEAQ (reference sequence). Trimming left V 0 bases short and J 3 bases short, with 11 bases between. The CDR3 has 15 residues. The CDR3 loop is CASSLAVGSDYGYTF. In DNA form, the CDR3 reads TGTGCCAGCAGCTTAGCGGTAGGGTCGGACTATGGCTACACCTTC. The full variable domain, with the rest looked up from reference TRBV7-9 and TRBJ1-2, is DTGVSQNPRHKITKRGQNVTFRCDPISEHNRLYWYRQTLGQGPEFLTYFQNEAQLEKSRLLSDRFSAERPKGSFSTLEIQRTEQGDSAMYLCASSLAVGSDYGYTFGSGTRLTVV.

The chain recombines TRBV6-1 with TRBJ2-7; the match to TRBD2 covers 9 bases. The germline CDR1 and CDR2 sequences are MNHNS and SASEGT. There are 13 residues in the CDR3. Germline trimming cut 6 bases from V and 3 bases from J; bases unmatched to any gene: 3. CDR3 loop: CASRLAGLYEQYF. CDR3 nucleotides: TGTGCCAGCAGACTAGCGGGCCTCTACGAGCAGTACTTC.

The chain couples TRBV2 to TRBJ2-1; no firm D call. V gave up 3 bases and J gave up 13 bases, with 16 bases separating them. CDR1 is SNHLY and CDR2 is FYNNEI in the germline V gene. The CDR3 contains 13 residues. The CDR3 DNA reads TGTGCCAGCAGTGAGCCCTTAGGTCCGAATCAGTTCTTC. Amino acids: CASSEPLGPNQFF.

This chain uses TRBV4-2 with TRBJ2-1; unclear D gene. CDR1 and CDR2 from the germline V gene are LGHNA and YNFKEQ. V dropped 5 bases and J dropped 4 bases, with 9 bases sitting between them. CDR3 length equals 13 residues. As DNA, the CDR3 is TGTGCCAGCAGCTCTTCCAGGTACAATGAGCAGTTCTTC. Translated: CASSSSRYNEQFF.

CDR3 loop: CAAGWGNQAGQAYNEQFF. The CDR3 DNA follows: TGTGCCGCCGGGTGGGGAAATCAAGCGGGACAAGCGTACAATGAGCAGTTCTTC. The chain carries TRBV6-2 or TRBV6-3 and TRBJ2-1; D might be TRBD2 (7 bases). V lost 11 bases and J lost 4, with 30 bases in between. The CDR3 runs to 18 residues. Germline values: CDR1 MNHEY, CDR2 SVGEGT.

Here the CDR3 reads CSAFWTENEKLFF. The CDR3 nucleotides are TGCAGTGCCTTCTGGACAGAAAATGAAAAACTGTTTTTT. The J gene is TRBJ1-4, the V gene TRBV20-1; D perhaps matches TRBD1 (6 bases). Germline assignment: CDR1 DFQATT and CDR2 SNEGSKA (reference sequence). The CDR3 sequence is 13 residues long. V was shortened by 6 bases and J by 5 bases, with 13 bases between the two germline ends.

The rearrangement uses TRBV6-2 or TRBV6-3 and TRBJ2-3, with a weak D call TRBD1 (6 bases). V shed 0 bases and J shed 1 base, with 14 bases lying between them. The CDR3 is 17 amino acids. Germline V lookup: CDR1 MNHEY, CDR2 SVGEGT. The CDR3 loop is CASSYSLSRGGTDTQYF. DNA for the CDR3: TGTGCCAGCAGTTACTCGTTATCCAGGGGAGGCACAGATACGCAGTATTTT.

The CDR3 protein is CASSLSSLNTGELFF. The DNA for the CDR3 is TGTGCCAGCAGTTTAAGCAGCTTAAACACCGGGGAGCTGTTTTTT. The V call is TRBV12-3 or TRBV12-4, the J call TRBJ2-2; unclear D gene. V lost 2 bases and J lost 2, with 9 bases in between. This CDR3 is built from 15 residues.

There are a few counts of this clonotype. The genes are TRBV20-1 and TRBJ2-7; 8 nucleotides line up with TRBD1. Germline V lookup: CDR1 DFQATT, CDR2 SNEGSKA (reference sequence). With 0 bases clipped from V and 7 bases from J, the junction kept 11 bases outside the gene matches. The CDR3 has 15 amino acids. DNA of the CDR3: TGCAGTGCTAGAGAGACAGGGGCGCCTACTGAAGAGCAGTACTTC. Translating gives CSARETGAPTEEQYF.

This sequence joins TRBV4-2 and TRBJ1-4, with D maybe TRBD1 (5 bases). Germline V gene lookup returns CDR1 LGHNA and CDR2 YNFKEQ. The CDR3 has 16 residues. Trimming removed 4 bases at V and 0 bases at J, with 12 bases between. The CDR3 spells CASSLDRPATNEKLFF. CDR3 in DNA: TGTGCCAGCAGCCTCGACAGACCGGCAACTAATGAAAAACTGTTTTTT.

This clonotype has just a few counts. The V call is TRBV28, the J call TRBJ2-5; D is uncertain. Trimming pared 3 bases from V and 5 bases from J, leaving 13 bases between. This CDR3 has 14 amino acids. CDR1 is MDHEN, CDR2 SYDVKM, per germline. CDR3 residues: CASSFPGYRETQYF. CDR3 bases: TGTGCCAGCAGTTTTCCCGGGTATAGGGAGACCCAGTACTTC.

This chain joins TRBV7-8 and TRBJ2-2, with TRBD1 matching over 9 bases. Germline V gives CDR1 SGHVS, CDR2 FQNEAQ. CDR3 length equals 15 residues. J gave up 3 bases and V 6 bases, and 5 bases lay outside the gene matches. The CDR3 here is CASSPDRGYTGELFF. The CDR3 DNA is TGTGCCAGCAGTCCGGACAGGGGTTACACCGGGGAGCTGTTTTTT.